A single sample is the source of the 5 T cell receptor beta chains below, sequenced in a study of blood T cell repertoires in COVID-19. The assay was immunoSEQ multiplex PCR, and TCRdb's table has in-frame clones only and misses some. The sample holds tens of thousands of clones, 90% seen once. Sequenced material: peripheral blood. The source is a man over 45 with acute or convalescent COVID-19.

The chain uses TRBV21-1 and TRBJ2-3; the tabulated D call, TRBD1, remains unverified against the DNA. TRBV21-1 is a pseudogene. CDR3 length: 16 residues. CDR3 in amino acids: CASSPRQPNSTDTQYF. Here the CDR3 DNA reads TGTGCCAGCAGCCCTCGACAGCCTAATAGCACAGATACGCAGTATTTT.

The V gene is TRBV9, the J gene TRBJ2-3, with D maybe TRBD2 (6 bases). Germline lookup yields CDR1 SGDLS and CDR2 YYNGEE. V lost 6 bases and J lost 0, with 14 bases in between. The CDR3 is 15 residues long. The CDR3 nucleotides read TGTGCCAGCAACCTGGGGACTTCTAGCACAGATACGCAGTATTTT. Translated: CASNLGTSSTDTQYF.

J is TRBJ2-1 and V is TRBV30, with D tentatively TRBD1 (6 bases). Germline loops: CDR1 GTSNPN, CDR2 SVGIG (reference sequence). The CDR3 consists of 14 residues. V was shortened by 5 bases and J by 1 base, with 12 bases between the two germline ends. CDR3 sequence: CAWVQGSSYNEQFF. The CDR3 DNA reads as TGTGCCTGGGTACAGGGTTCGTCCTACAATGAGCAGTTCTTC.

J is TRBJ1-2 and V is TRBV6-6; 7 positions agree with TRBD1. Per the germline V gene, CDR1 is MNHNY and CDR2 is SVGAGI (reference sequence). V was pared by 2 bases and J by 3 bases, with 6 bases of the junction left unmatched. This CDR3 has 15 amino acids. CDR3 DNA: TGTGCCAGCAGTTACCCAACAGACAGGGACTATGGCTACACCTTC. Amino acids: CASSYPTDRDYGYTF.

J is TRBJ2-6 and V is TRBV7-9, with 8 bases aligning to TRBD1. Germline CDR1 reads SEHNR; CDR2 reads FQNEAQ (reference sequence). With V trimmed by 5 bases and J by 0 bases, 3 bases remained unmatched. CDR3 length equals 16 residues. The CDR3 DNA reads TGTGCCAGCAGCGGGGACAGGAGCTCTGGGGCCAACGTCCTGACTTTC. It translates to CASSGDRSSGANVLTF.